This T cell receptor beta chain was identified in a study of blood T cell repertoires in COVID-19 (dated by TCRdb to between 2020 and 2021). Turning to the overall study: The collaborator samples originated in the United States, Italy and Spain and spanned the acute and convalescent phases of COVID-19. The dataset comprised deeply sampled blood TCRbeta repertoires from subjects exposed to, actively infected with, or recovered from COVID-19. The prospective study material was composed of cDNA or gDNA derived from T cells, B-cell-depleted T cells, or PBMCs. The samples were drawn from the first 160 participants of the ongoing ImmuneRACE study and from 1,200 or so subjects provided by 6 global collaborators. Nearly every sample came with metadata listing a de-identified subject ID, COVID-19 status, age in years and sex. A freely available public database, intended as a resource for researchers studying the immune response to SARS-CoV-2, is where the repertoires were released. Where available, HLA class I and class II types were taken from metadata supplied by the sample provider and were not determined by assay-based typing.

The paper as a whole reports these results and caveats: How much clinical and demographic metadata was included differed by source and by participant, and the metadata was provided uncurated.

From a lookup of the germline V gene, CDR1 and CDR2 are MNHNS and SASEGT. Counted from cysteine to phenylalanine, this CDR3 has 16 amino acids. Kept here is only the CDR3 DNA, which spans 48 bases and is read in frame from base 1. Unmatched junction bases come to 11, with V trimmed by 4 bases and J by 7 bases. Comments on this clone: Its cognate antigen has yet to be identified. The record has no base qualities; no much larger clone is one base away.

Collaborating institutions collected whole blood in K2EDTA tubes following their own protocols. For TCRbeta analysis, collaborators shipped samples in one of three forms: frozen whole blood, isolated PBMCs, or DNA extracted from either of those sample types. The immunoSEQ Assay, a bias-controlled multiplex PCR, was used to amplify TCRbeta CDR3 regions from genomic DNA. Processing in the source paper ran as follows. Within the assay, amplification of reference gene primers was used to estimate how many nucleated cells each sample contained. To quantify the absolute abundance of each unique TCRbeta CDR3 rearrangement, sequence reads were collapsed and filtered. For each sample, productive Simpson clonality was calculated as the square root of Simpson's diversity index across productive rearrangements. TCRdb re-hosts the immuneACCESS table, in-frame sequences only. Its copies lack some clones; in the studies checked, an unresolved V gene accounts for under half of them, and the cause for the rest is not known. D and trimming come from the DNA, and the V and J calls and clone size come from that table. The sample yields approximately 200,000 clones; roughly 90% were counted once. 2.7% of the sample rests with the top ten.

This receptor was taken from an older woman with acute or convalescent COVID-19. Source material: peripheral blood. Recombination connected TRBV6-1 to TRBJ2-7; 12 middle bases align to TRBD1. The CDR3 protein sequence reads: CASSVFTGTGGVEQYF. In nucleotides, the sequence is TGTGCCAGCAGTGTATTCACCGGGACAGGGGGCGTGGAGCAGTACTTC.